The TCR beta chain under discussion was sequenced for a study of blood T cell repertoires in COVID-19. As for the study in general: T cells, B-cell-depleted T cells, or PBMCs supplied cDNA or gDNA.

V was shortened by 6 bases and J by 3 bases, with 18 bases between the two germline ends. In germline, CDR1 is SGHTA, CDR2 FQGNSA. This CDR3 is 15 amino acids long. Some clones are missing from TCRdb's copy, which holds only in-frame ones; the method was immunoSEQ multiplex PCR. The sample has 300,000 to 350,000 clones; approximately 88% are singletons. Sequencing input: PBMCs or T cells enriched from blood (not recorded which). The TCR originated in a man younger than 45 who had recovered from COVID-19. V usage is TRBV7-2 and J usage is TRBJ2-7; D might be TRBD2 (7 bases). CDR3 amino acids: CASSSTGGPFYEQYF. For the CDR3, the DNA is TGTGCCAGCAGTTCTACGGGGGGCCCCTTCTACGAGCAGTACTTC.